Below are 16 T cell receptor beta chains sequenced from a single sample in a study of tumor and adjacent non-tumor tissue in lung cancer. A modified ARM-PCR protocol with three rounds of nested PCR amplified TCRbeta. A single record per CDR3 protein comes from TCRdb applying MiXCR to the multiplex PCR reads. The sample lists roughly 120,000 distinct CDR3 sequences, roughly three fifths occurring once. No cell sorting was done before RNA was extracted from the tissue. The normal lung tissue was taken more than 3 cm from the tumor edge. The sample consisted of distant non-tumor lung tissue. Receptors were obtained from a man aged 60-69 years with non-small cell lung cancer.

This clonotype has at least ten counts. The chain carries TRBV5-1 and TRBJ1-1, with D uncertain. The CDR3 totals 14 residues. The V and J ends lost 1 base and 3 bases respectively, with 10 bases between them. Per the germline V gene, CDR1 is SGHRS and CDR2 is YFSETQ. The CDR3 DNA reads TGCGCCAGCAGCTTGTCGGTAAGGGACACTGAAGCTTTCTTT. Its translation is CASSLSVRDTEAFF.

Remarks on this clonotype: This may be a read error: a much more frequent sequence differs by one nucleotide. The chain links TRBV5-5 to TRBJ2-1; tentatively, D is TRBD2 (5 bases). The CDR3 loop spans 11 amino acids. Germline V gives CDR1 SGHKS, CDR2 YYEKEE (reference sequence). CDR3 loop: CASSLLLEQSF. In DNA, the CDR3 is TGTGCCAGCAGCTTGTTACTAGAGCAGTCCTTC.

Ten or more counts support this clonotype. This sequence joins TRBV7-8 and TRBJ2-7; tentative D call: TRBD2 (6 bases). The CDR3 is 16 residues long. CDR1 and CDR2 from the germline V gene are SGHVS and FQNEAQ. The V gene lost 4 bases and the J gene lost 3 bases, with 19 bases spanning the gap. CDR3 in amino acids: CASSSNGRDGFYEQYF. The CDR3 DNA reads as TGTGCCAGCAGCTCTAATGGGCGGGACGGTTTCTACGAGCAGTACTTC.

A remark on this clonotype: Since no conserved phenylalanine or tryptophan closes the CDR3, a read error is the likely cause. The chain joins TRBV29-1 to TRBJ1-2; no reliable D call. CDR1 SQVTM and CDR2 ANQGSEA come from the germline V gene. This CDR3 has 12 residues. Trimming removed 1 base at V and 6 bases at J, with 9 bases between. CDR3 loop: CSVEGLVNGYTI. CDR3 sequence (DNA): TGCAGCGTTGAAGGGCTTGTTAATGGCTACACCATC.

This clonotype was picked up many times. This chain joins TRBV6-2 or TRBV6-3 and TRBJ2-3; D is possibly TRBD2 (6 bases). V was shortened by 0 bases and J by 2 bases, with 12 bases between the two germline ends. CDR3 length: 16 residues. Germline CDR1 and CDR2: MNHEY and SVGEGT. CDR3 sequence: CASSYSIAGTTDTQYF. The DNA of the CDR3 is TGTGCCAGCAGTTACTCGATCGCGGGAACCACAGATACGCAGTATTTT.

Worth noting for this clonotype: A clone one base away is much larger, so this may be a read error. The gene calls are TRBV12-3 or TRBV12-4 and TRBJ2-1, with D possibly matching TRBD1 (6 bases). The CDR3 is 12 amino acids. V was shortened by 5 bases and J by 4 bases, with 6 bases between the two germline ends. The chain's CDR3 is CASSQGYNEQFF. In DNA form, the CDR3 reads TGTGCCAGCAGTCAGGGGTACAATGAGCAGTTCTTC.

This clonotype was observed at least ten times. The chain couples TRBV6-2 or TRBV6-3 to TRBJ2-5; TRBD2 aligns across 7 bases. Germline CDR1 is MNHEY and CDR2 is SVGEGT. The V and J ends lost 5 bases and 0 bases, in that order; junction bases with no gene match: 9. The CDR3 has 16 amino acids. The CDR3 nucleotides read TGTGCCAGCAGTCACCCCGCGGGAGACAACCAAGAGACCCAGTACTTC. It codes for CASSHPAGDNQETQYF.

This clonotype was seen a single time. The rearrangement links TRBV11-2 to TRBJ2-7; no clear D. V was clipped by 2 bases and J by 0 bases, with 2 bases between them. Germline V gives CDR1 SGHAT, CDR2 FQNNGV. The CDR3 loop spans 12 amino acids. The CDR3 spells CASSLISYEQYF. DNA of the CDR3: TGTGCCAGCAGCTTAATCTCCTACGAGCAGTACTTC.

This chain connects TRBV20-1 to TRBJ2-2; TRBD1 matches at 7 bases. CDR1 DFQATT and CDR2 SNEGSKA come from the germline V gene (reference sequence). J was trimmed by 6 bases and V by 5 bases; bases with no gene match: 6. The CDR3 loop spans 13 amino acids. This chain's CDR3 is CSAQDRPSGELFF. As DNA, the CDR3 is TGCAGTGCTCAGGACAGGCCGTCCGGGGAGCTGTTTTTT.

As concerns this clonotype: This may stem from a read error, because a much larger clone lies one nucleotide away. V gene TRBV20-1 combines with J gene TRBJ1-1; D remains ambiguous. The V gene's germline CDR1 is DFQATT and CDR2 SNEGSKA (reference sequence). The CDR3 contains 11 residues. CDR3 protein: CNASRAREAFF. Here the CDR3 DNA reads TGCAATGCTAGTAGGGCTAGAGAAGCTTTCTTT.

On this clonotype: It may be a read error: a sequence one base away is much more abundant. The V and J genes are TRBV7-8 and TRBJ1-1, with 9 nucleotides matching TRBD1. This CDR3 has 15 amino acids. The germline V gene encodes CDR1 SGHVS and CDR2 FQNEAQ. CDR3 in amino acids: CASSPADRGSTGAFF. The CDR3 DNA is TGTGCCAGCAGCCCCGCGGACAGGGGAAGTACTGGAGCTTTCTTT.

There are many counts of this clonotype. The chain uses TRBV29-1 and TRBJ1-1; D remains ambiguous. The CDR3 consists of 14 residues. With 7 bases removed from V and 0 bases from J, the gap between germline ends came to 15 bases. In germline, CDR1 is SQVTM, CDR2 ANQGSEA. The chain's CDR3 is CSDGRSIMNTEAFF. The CDR3 coding sequence is TGCAGCGATGGACGCAGCATCATGAACACTGAAGCTTTCTTT.

This clonotype was seen many times. CDR3 region: CASRPRQGRNTEAFF. The DNA for the CDR3 is TGTGCCAGCAGGCCGCGACAGGGGCGGAACACTGAAGCTTTCTTT. The genes are TRBV5-4 and TRBJ1-1; 8 bases match TRBD1. The CDR3 is 15 residues long. CDR1 and CDR2 (germline): SGHNT, YYREEE (reference sequence). The V gene end was trimmed by 5 bases and the J gene end by 1 base; junction bases not matched to a gene: 7. The full variable domain, its missing parts supplied by reference TRBV5-4 and TRBJ1-1, is ETGVTQSPTHLIKTRGQQVTLRCSSQSGHNTVSWYQQALGQGPQFIFQYYREEENGRGNFPPRFSGLQFPNYSSELNVNALELDDSALYLCASRPRQGRNTEAFFGQGTRLTVV.

The table lists this clonotype with many counts. Mismatch with germline at one junction end may stem from a read error. The rearrangement links TRBV20-1 to TRBJ2-1, with 11 nucleotides matching TRBD2. Germline assignment: CDR1 DFQATT and CDR2 SNEGSKA (reference sequence). This CDR3 region has 15 residues. The CDR3 protein is CCAHLSGGAKNEQFF. CDR3 coding DNA: TGCTGTGCTCACCTTAGCGGGGGGGCGAAGAATGAGCAGTTCTTC.

V usage is TRBV13 and J usage is TRBJ2-3; TRBD2 agrees at 8 bases. This CDR3 is 14 amino acids long. CDR1 PRHDT and CDR2 FYEKMQ come from the germline V gene (reference sequence). V shed 9 bases and J 5 bases; nucleotides not matched to a gene: 10. Written as DNA, the CDR3 is TGTGCCAGTAGCCTAAGAGCGGGAGTAGATACGCAGTATTTT. Encoded protein: CASSLRAGVDTQYF.

The chain recombines TRBV5-4 with TRBJ2-4, with TRBD1 matching 7 bases. The germline CDR1 and CDR2 sequences are SGHNT and YYREEE (reference sequence). CDR3 length: 16 residues. Trimming at V came to 3 bases and at J to 2 bases, leaving 8 bases not matched to a gene. The CDR3 spells CASSSGQNPPKNIQYF. The CDR3 DNA reads TGTGCCAGCAGCTCGGGACAGAATCCGCCCAAAAACATTCAGTACTTC.